This TCR beta chain was obtained from a study of identical twins. The study's findings and limits: There was more out-of-frame TCR alpha sharing in monozygotic twins than models estimated. The authors drew conclusions from cross-sectional statistical analysis rather than following the same donors.

Germline V gene sequence: CDR1 DFQATT, CDR2 SNEGSKA (reference sequence). V lost 2 bases to trimming and J lost 3 bases, with 10 bases between them. The CDR3 runs to 13 residues. Points on this clonotype: Antigen: not known.

Template switching added a universal primer site; cDNA carried unique molecular identifiers. In TCRdb, the 5' RACE reads were re-called with MiXCR into one record per CDR3 protein. The sample shows roughly 1,500,000 distinct CDR3 sequences, 25% to 35% of them seen only once. The chain links TRBV20-1 to TRBJ1-2, with no clear D. The specimen was cord blood. The receptor's source is a newborn girl in good health. CDR3 loop: CSARLTVDYGYTF. In DNA form, the CDR3 reads TGCAGTGCTAGACTAACGGTAGACTATGGCTACACCTTC.